One and the same sample provided the 21 T cell receptor beta chains below, sequenced in a study of cytotoxic CD8 clonotypes in ibrutinib-treated CLL (dated by TCRdb to the early 2020s). Library preparation used the immunoSEQ multiplex PCR assay. TCRdb limited this immuneACCESS table to in-frame rearrangements with V and J called. A share of clones is missing; checked studies link under half to unresolved V genes, and the rest is unexplained. The sample records around 15,000 clones, roughly 68% of which are singletons. Roughly 13% of the sample goes to the ten largest clones. Material: PBMCs, obtained before ibrutinib treatment. The receptors were sampled from a human donor with chronic lymphocytic leukemia.

The genes are TRBV7-8 and TRBJ1-4; a weak D match, TRBD1 (5 bases). The V end was cut by 1 base, the J end by 6 bases, with 24 bases between. The CDR3 sequence is 19 residues long. The germline CDR1 and CDR2 sequences are SGHVS and FQNEAQ. CDR3 DNA sequence: TGTGCCAGCAGCTTAGTCCCCGGTGTTTGGGGGGGAAGGGATGAAAAACTGTTTTTT. It codes for CASSLVPGVWGGRDEKLFF.

This chain connects TRBV28 to TRBJ1-2, with D hard to call. V gave up 6 bases and J gave up 8 bases, with 16 bases separating them. Germline CDR1 MDHEN, CDR2 SYDVKM. The CDR3 totals 13 residues. The CDR3 spells CASRPPQIDGYTF. CDR3 nucleotide sequence: TGTGCCAGCAGGCCCCCTCAGATAGACGGCTACACCTTC.

This chain joins TRBV7-9 and TRBJ2-7, with 10 bases that match TRBD1. V trimming: 4 bases; J trimming: 5 bases; junction bases outside the gene matches: 8. This CDR3 comprises 15 residues. Germline V gene lookup returns CDR1 SEHNR and CDR2 FQNEAQ (reference sequence). The CDR3 is CASSSSGTGAHEQYF. CDR3 nucleotide sequence: TGTGCCAGCAGCTCTTCCGGGACAGGGGCGCACGAGCAGTACTTC.

The rearrangement joins TRBV11-2 to TRBJ2-5, with D hard to call. Germline V gives CDR1 SGHAT, CDR2 FQNNGV. Trimming removed 8 bases at V and 5 bases at J, with 15 bases between. The CDR3 loop spans 13 amino acids. CDR3 DNA: TGTGCCAGCGGAGCCGCGCGGACGGAGACCCAGTACTTC. Its translation: CASGAARTETQYF.

The chain recombines TRBV28 with TRBJ1-1; no reliable D call. The CDR3 contains 16 residues. The ends were cut back, 7 bases at V and 1 base at J, with 19 bases in the middle. CDR1 is MDHEN and CDR2 is SYDVKM in the germline V gene. CDR3 bases: TGTGCCAGCACCTTAAACCCCCGATACAAGAACACTGAAGCTTTCTTT. Translation gives CASTLNPRYKNTEAFF.

The rearrangement joins TRBV7-2 to TRBJ2-7; 8 bases align to TRBD2. J gave up 3 bases and V 11 bases, and 6 bases lay outside the gene matches. CDR3 size: 12 residues. Germline V gene sequence: CDR1 SGHTA, CDR2 FQGNSA. The CDR3 here is CASGTRVYEQYF. The DNA of the CDR3 is TGTGCCTCCGGGACTAGGGTCTACGAGCAGTACTTC.

The chain links TRBV6-5 to TRBJ1-2, with D unresolved. Germline V gives CDR1 MNHEY, CDR2 SVGAGI. V lost 0 bases and J lost 4, with 12 bases in between. This CDR3 is built from 15 residues. The CDR3 region has the DNA TGTGCCAGCAGTTACTCCCCCCTACATAGCTATGGCTACACCTTC. It codes for CASSYSPLHSYGYTF.

This clone was found a few times. The rearrangement links TRBV28 to TRBJ1-5; D call uncertain. Trimming removed 2 bases at V and 6 bases at J, with 5 bases between. CDR3 length: 12 amino acids. The V gene's germline CDR1 is MDHEN and CDR2 SYDVKM. CDR3 region: CASSLTSQPQHF. For the CDR3, the DNA is TGTGCCAGCAGTTTAACTTCTCAGCCCCAGCATTTT.

This chain uses TRBV10-3 with TRBJ2-1, with D maybe TRBD1 (5 bases). V dropped 5 bases and J dropped 6 bases, with 8 bases sitting between them. CDR3 length equals 12 residues. Germline-derived CDR1 and CDR2 are ENHRY and SYGVKD. The CDR3 spells CAISYDSNEQFF. The CDR3 DNA follows: TGTGCCATCAGTTACGACAGCAATGAGCAGTTCTTC.

The V gene is TRBV9, the J gene TRBJ1-4; weak D call: TRBD1 (5 bases). This CDR3 spans 16 amino acids. Germline V CDR1 and CDR2: SGDLS, YYNGEE. V was cut by 4 bases and J by 2 bases, with 15 bases left in between. In DNA form, the CDR3 reads TGTGCCAGCAGCCCTCCCAAGACAGATACTAATGAAAAACTGTTTTTT. Protein sequence: CASSPPKTDTNEKLFF.

The CDR3 reads CATQRWGSNEKLFF. CDR3 coding DNA: TGTGCCACCCAGCGCTGGGGGTCTAATGAAAAACTGTTTTTT. The chain combines TRBV28 with TRBJ1-4, with D perhaps matching TRBD1 (5 bases). Between the trimmed V and J ends, which lost 10 bases and 3 bases, there was a span of 15 bases. Germline V gives CDR1 MDHEN, CDR2 SYDVKM. The CDR3 contains 14 residues.

V usage is TRBV6-1 and J usage is TRBJ1-2; the D gene is possibly TRBD1 (5 bases). The CDR3 length is 13 residues. The ends were cut back, 7 bases at V and 2 bases at J, with 11 bases in the middle. CDR1 and CDR2 from the germline V gene are MNHNS and SASEGT. CDR3 sequence (DNA): TGTGCCAGCAAGGAGTGGGGGAACTATGGCTACACCTTC. Encoded protein: CASKEWGNYGYTF.

The chain employs TRBV7-8 and TRBJ1-5; TRBD1 aligns across 8 bases. V trimming: 4 bases; J trimming: 4 bases; junction bases outside the gene matches: 6. This CDR3 has 15 residues. Germline V gives CDR1 SGHVS, CDR2 FQNEAQ. For the CDR3, the DNA is TGTGCCAGCAGCTCAACAGGGGGTCCTAATCAGCCCCAGCATTTT. Amino acid sequence: CASSSTGGPNQPQHF.

The V call is TRBV5-1, the J call TRBJ1-6, with TRBD1 matching 8 bases. The CDR3 covers 14 residues. CDR1 is SGHRS, CDR2 YFSETQ, per germline. V gave up 7 bases and J gave up 9 bases; unmatched junction bases: 9. The CDR3 spells CASGPGGSGSPLHF. The CDR3 nucleotides are TGCGCCAGCGGCCCAGGGGGCAGCGGTTCACCCCTCCACTTT.

The genes are TRBV4-3 and TRBJ1-2, with 8 bases identical to TRBD1. CDR3 length: 14 residues. The V gene's germline CDR1 is LGHNA and CDR2 YSLEER. V shed 4 bases, J shed 6 bases, and the junction held 7 bases outside the gene matches. Here the CDR3 reads CASSPWTGFDGYTF. CDR3 DNA sequence: TGCGCCAGCAGCCCCTGGACAGGGTTTGATGGCTACACCTTC.

V and J are TRBV10-1 and TRBJ2-2; 9 positions match TRBD1. Germline V CDR1 and CDR2: WNHNN, SYGVQD (reference sequence). The CDR3 extends over 18 amino acids. After removal of 8 bases from V and 0 bases from J, the junction contained 13 bases not matched to a gene. CDR3 loop: CASQGDRDESANTGELFF. The DNA for the CDR3 is TGCGCCAGCCAAGGGGACAGGGATGAATCGGCGAACACCGGGGAGCTGTTTTTT.

The chain employs TRBV6-1 and TRBJ2-2; D is unclear. This CDR3 spans 14 amino acids. Germline V gives CDR1 MNHNS, CDR2 SASEGT. V lost 7 bases and J lost 5, with 14 bases in between. This chain's CDR3 is CASTRPRTTGELFF. CDR3 DNA sequence: TGTGCCAGCACGAGGCCAAGAACAACCGGGGAGCTGTTTTTT.

The chain recombines TRBV5-1 with TRBJ1-4, with D unclear. The CDR3 is 13 residues long. Germline V CDR1 and CDR2: SGHRS, YFSETQ. V was pared by 6 bases and J by 3 bases, with 9 bases between. CDR3 residues: CASKSQANEKLFF. DNA of the CDR3: TGCGCCAGCAAAAGCCAAGCTAATGAAAAACTGTTTTTT.

As regards this clone: Within the sample, other DNA sequences also encode this same CDR3. The chain employs TRBV28 and TRBJ2-7; D perhaps matches TRBD1 (5 bases). CDR1 MDHEN and CDR2 SYDVKM come from the germline V gene. Trimming removed 6 bases at V and 0 bases at J, with 9 bases between. This CDR3 spans 13 amino acids. The CDR3 nucleotides read TGTGCCAGCAGCATCGACAGCTCCTACGAGCAGTACGTC. Amino acids: CASSIDSSYEQYV.

This clone was detected only a few times. The chain links TRBV7-2 to TRBJ2-1; 7 bases match TRBD2. The germline V gene encodes CDR1 SGHTA and CDR2 FQGNSA. V dropped 5 bases and J dropped 3; count of bases not matched to a gene: 7. This CDR3 region has 15 residues. The CDR3 loop is CASSPGTKNYNEQFF. The CDR3 nucleotides are TGTGCCAGCAGCCCCGGGACTAAAAACTACAATGAGCAGTTCTTC.

This clone has just one count. The genes are TRBV28 and TRBJ2-1; 12 bases are shared with TRBD2. The J segment lost 10 bases and the V segment lost 4 bases, leaving 8 bases of the junction unmatched. Germline lookup yields CDR1 MDHEN and CDR2 SYDVKM. This CDR3 is 15 amino acids long. In DNA, the CDR3 is TGTGCCAGCAGTTCACCTAGCGGGGGGGGACAGGAGCAGTTCTTC. It encodes CASSSPSGGGQEQFF.